One and the same sample provided the 18 T cell receptor beta chains below, sequenced in a study of shared clonotypes between healthy human individuals. Repertoires were generated with immunoSEQ multiplex PCR, while TCRdb's copy carries only in-frame clones and drops some. Altogether around 330,000 clones are present, roughly 70% being singletons, with the ten largest covering 10% to 13%. The material sequenced was memory CD4+ T cells sorted from blood. Described subset: CD45RA-negative fraction. The receptors were gathered from a man aged 25-40 years in good health.

This clone was recorded only once. This chain joins TRBV27 and TRBJ1-4, with a weak D call TRBD1 (5 bases). This CDR3 is 15 amino acids long. V lost 6 bases and J lost 7, with 18 bases in between. The germline V gene encodes CDR1 MNHEY and CDR2 SMNVEV (reference sequence). For the CDR3, the DNA is TGTGCCAGCAGGGGGACGGCGTTGGCTCCTGAAAAACTGTTTTTT. This gives the protein CASRGTALAPEKLFF.

This clone came up once. The chain uses TRBV7-9 and TRBJ2-7; 8 bases align to TRBD2. The CDR3 has 16 amino acids. Germline V lookup: CDR1 SEHNR, CDR2 FQNEAQ (reference sequence). Trimming took 4 bases from V and 0 from J; bases not matched to a gene: 8. The CDR3 bases are TGTGCCAGCAGCTACCCCCAGGCGGGAGGCTCCTACGAGCAGTACTTC. Its protein product is CASSYPQAGGSYEQYF.

CDR3 sequence: CASSLGTGKYNEQFF. The CDR3 nucleotides are TGCGCCAGCAGCTTAGGGACAGGGAAATACAATGAGCAGTTCTTC. The rearrangement joins TRBV5-1 to TRBJ2-1; 9 positions match TRBD1. Germline assignment: CDR1 SGHRS and CDR2 YFSETQ. This CDR3 comprises 15 residues. V gave up 2 bases and J gave up 4 bases; unmatched junction bases: 4.

The chain employs TRBV2 and TRBJ2-1, with TRBD1 identical over 12 bases. The V and J ends lost 8 bases and 8 bases, in that order; junction bases with no gene match: 7. This CDR3 has 14 amino acids. CDR1 SNHLY and CDR2 FYNNEI come from the germline V gene. CDR3: CASSGQGASHEQFF. The CDR3 DNA follows: TGTGCCAGCTCGGGACAGGGGGCTTCCCATGAGCAGTTCTTC.

The V call is TRBV6-1, the J call TRBJ1-5; possibly TRBD1 for D (5 bases). The CDR3 extends over 15 amino acids. CDR1 is MNHNS, CDR2 SASEGT, per germline. Between the trimmed V and J ends, which lost 7 bases and 2 bases, there was a span of 15 bases. The CDR3 bases are TGTGCCAGCACCGCGACAGCGGATCGCAATCAGCCCCAGCATTTT. It specifies CASTATADRNQPQHF.

This clone was seen once. The genes are TRBV7-2 and TRBJ1-3, with D maybe TRBD1 (5 bases). Trimming pared 1 base from V and 4 bases from J, leaving 14 bases between. This CDR3 has 16 residues. Germline assignment: CDR1 SGHTA and CDR2 FQGNSA. The CDR3 reads CASSLVRAVEGNTIYF. DNA of the CDR3: TGTGCCAGCAGCTTAGTCAGGGCAGTCGAGGGAAACACCATATATTTT.

Remarks on this clone: A much larger clone lies one base from this, so it may be a read error. This same CDR3 is encoded by further DNA sequences in the sample. CDR3 protein: CASSLGSTDTQYF. CDR3 DNA sequence: TGTGCCAGCAGCTTGGGCAGCACAGATACGCAGTATTTT. The V gene is TRBV5-6, the J gene TRBJ2-3; D call uncertain. Germline CDR1 and CDR2: SGHDT and YYEEEE. The CDR3 covers 13 residues. The V gene lost 0 bases and the J gene lost 0 bases, with 2 bases spanning the gap.

The chain recombines TRBV7-9 with TRBJ2-1, with D unresolved. The germline CDR1 and CDR2 sequences are SEHNR and FQNEAQ (reference sequence). V was clipped by 1 base and J by 15 bases, with 13 bases between them. The CDR3 spans 12 residues. CDR3 loop: CASSLDYLSAFF. The CDR3, as DNA: TGTGCCAGCAGCTTAGACTACTTATCGGCGTTCTTC.

The chain employs TRBV6-1 and TRBJ2-5; 7 nucleotides agree with TRBD1. V was pared by 1 base and J by 2 bases, with 4 bases of the junction left unmatched. The V gene's germline CDR1 is MNHNS and CDR2 SASEGT. This CDR3 is built from 15 residues. Written as DNA, the CDR3 is TGTGCCAGCAGTGAAGGACCAGGGGGTCAAGAGACCCAGTACTTC. Translation gives CASSEGPGGQETQYF.

The CDR3 reads CASSLHGSQETQYF. Here the CDR3 DNA reads TGTGCCAGCAGTCTACACGGATCCCAGGAGACCCAGTACTTC. The rearrangement joins TRBV14 to TRBJ2-5; no reliable D call. This CDR3 has 14 residues. In germline, CDR1 is SGHDN, CDR2 FVKESK. Between the trimmed V and J ends, which lost 6 bases and 5 bases, there was a span of 16 bases.

The V gene is TRBV10-1, the J gene TRBJ2-6; D call uncertain. V dropped 3 bases and J dropped 0 bases, with 6 bases sitting between them. Germline CDR1 reads WNHNN; CDR2 reads SYGVQD (reference sequence). The CDR3 consists of 15 residues. The CDR3 reads CASSEGSSGANVLTF. The CDR3 DNA reads TGCGCCAGCAGTGAAGGCAGCTCTGGGGCCAACGTCCTGACTTTC.

The rearrangement links TRBV25-1 to TRBJ2-3; 10 bases agree with TRBD1. V gave up 5 bases and J gave up 4 bases; unmatched junction bases: 9. This CDR3 spans 16 amino acids. The germline V gene encodes CDR1 MGHDK and CDR2 SYGVNS. In nucleotides, the CDR3 is TGTGCCAGCAGTCTGCAAGGGACAGGGGACGCAGATACGCAGTATTTT. Translated, it gives CASSLQGTGDADTQYF.

This clone was counted many times. The rearrangement links TRBV5-4 to TRBJ2-7, with D possibly matching TRBD1 (5 bases). Trimming removed 2 bases from V and 6 bases from J, with 12 bases in between. Per germline, CDR1 SGHNT and CDR2 YYREEE (reference sequence). The CDR3 spans 13 residues. This CDR3 is CASSFTGRGEQYF. CDR3 DNA: TGTGCCAGCAGCTTTACAGGTAGGGGCGAGCAGTACTTC.

Points on this clone: One junction end does not reproduce the germline sequence, and a read error may be involved. The V gene is TRBV10-2, the J gene TRBJ2-7; D ambiguous. Looked up from germline, CDR1 is WSHSY and CDR2 is SAAADI. The CDR3 spans 13 residues. For the CDR3, the DNA is TGCGCGAGCAGTCGGGCAGGTAACTACGAGCAGTACTTC. This translates into CASSRAGNYEQYF.

This clone occurred a few times. The rearrangement uses TRBV5-4 and TRBJ2-7, with D tentatively TRBD2 (7 bases). The CDR3 has 15 amino acids. Trimming cost V 2 bases and J 4 bases, with 16 bases left between them. Looked up from germline, CDR1 is SGHNT and CDR2 is YYREEE (reference sequence). CDR3 region: CASSFSGGGVYEQYF. For the CDR3, the DNA is TGTGCCAGCAGCTTCTCGGGCGGGGGCGTGTACGAGCAGTACTTC.

The chain uses TRBV11-2 and TRBJ2-7; D call uncertain. This CDR3 spans 13 amino acids. Trimming stripped 5 bases from V and 0 bases from J, with 8 bases between. Looked up from germline, CDR1 is SGHAT and CDR2 is FQNNGV. The CDR3 here is CASSQQSSYEQYF. The CDR3 DNA is TGTGCCAGCAGCCAACAGAGCTCCTACGAGCAGTACTTC.

The chain carries TRBV28 and TRBJ2-5; D remains ambiguous. The V and J ends lost 1 base and 5 bases respectively, with 11 bases between them. There are 14 residues in the CDR3. Germline V gene lookup returns CDR1 MDHEN and CDR2 SYDVKM. As DNA, the CDR3 is TGTGCCAGCAGTTTATACGGCGGAGCGGAGACCCAGTACTTC. It specifies CASSLYGGAETQYF.

The chain has TRBV11-3 and TRBJ2-6; D possibly corresponds to TRBD2 (6 bases). The length of the CDR3 is 16 residues. Trimming left V 5 bases short and J 4 bases short, with 15 bases between. The V gene's germline CDR1 is SGHNT and CDR2 YENEEA. CDR3 sequence: CASSKGGAQGANVLTF. The CDR3 DNA sequence: TGTGCCAGCAGCAAGGGCGGGGCACAAGGGGCCAACGTCCTGACTTTC.